These 7 T cell receptor beta chains were all obtained from the same sample, sequenced in a study of spatial heterogeneity in lung cancer (dated by TCRdb to between 2017 and 2020). Libraries were prepared through 5' RACE. The sample was run on a NextSeq 500. The public sequencing data were trimmed at Q25 with fastp and processed into clonotypes with MiXCR by TCRdb, which kept only in-frame beta chains. Rows with a matching CDR3 protein are joined into one entry that keeps the most common DNA and genes. This sample comprises 77,000 or so distinct CDR3 sequences, more than 15% of them detected only once. Of the sample, approximately 5.6% is held by the ten largest clones. This specimen's time point label, interpreted: sample taken at primary tumor resection. TCR sequencing used whole RNA extracted from tumor and nontumor lung tissue, or from cryopreserved PBMC samples, without cell sorting. The sample in question was PBMCs, obtained at surgery. The receptors stem from a male donor with early-stage non-small cell lung cancer.

This clonotype was seen a handful of times. The genes are TRBV20-1 and TRBJ1-1; D call uncertain. Trimming removed 3 bases from V and 2 bases from J, with 10 bases in between. The germline V gene has CDR1 DFQATT and CDR2 SNEGSKA (reference sequence). This CDR3 contains 13 residues. The CDR3 DNA sequence: TGCAGTGCTAGTAGGGTTTTAAACACTGAAGCTTTCTTT. Its translation: CSASRVLNTEAFF.

This clonotype showed up just a few times. The rearrangement uses TRBV30 and TRBJ2-1; possibly TRBD2 for D (6 bases). V lost 0 bases to trimming and J lost 6 bases, with 15 bases between them. The CDR3 runs to 15 residues. Germline CDR1 and CDR2: GTSNPN and SVGIG (reference sequence). CDR3 in amino acids: CAWSVSKLATNEQFF. As DNA, the CDR3 is TGTGCCTGGAGTGTATCAAAACTAGCCACCAATGAGCAGTTCTTC.

There are a few counts of this clonotype. The gene calls are TRBV3-1 and TRBJ2-2; weak D call: TRBD2 (5 bases). The CDR3 covers 12 residues. In germline, CDR1 is LGHDT, CDR2 YNNKEL (reference sequence). Trimming took 7 bases from V and 7 from J, leaving 10 bases between them. CDR3 residues: CASTPEGGELFF. As DNA, the CDR3 is TGTGCCAGCACCCCCGAGGGCGGGGAGCTGTTTTTT.

In the case of this clonotype: The junction and the germline gene differ at one end; a read error may be behind it. V usage is TRBV6-4 and J usage is TRBJ2-3; D is possibly TRBD1 or TRBD2 (6 bases each). The CDR3 spans 15 residues. Germline V gives CDR1 MRHNA, CDR2 SNTAGT. CDR3 loop: CVSSEQGTSTDTQYF. In DNA form, the CDR3 reads TGTGTCAGCAGCGAGCAGGGGACTAGCACAGATACGCAGTATTTT.

This clonotype was found a few times. The genes are TRBV7-3 and TRBJ2-2; D tentatively fits TRBD1 or TRBD2 (5 bases each). CDR3 length equals 15 residues. Per the germline V gene, CDR1 is SGHTA and CDR2 is FQGTGA. The V end was cut by 1 base, the J end by 4 bases, with 10 bases between. The CDR3 protein is CASSLMGTGTGELFF. CDR3 DNA: TGTGCCAGCAGCTTAATGGGGACCGGCACCGGGGAGCTGTTTTTT.

This rearrangement joins TRBV5-1 to TRBJ2-3, with 8 positions matching TRBD1. V shed 0 bases, J shed 1 base, and the junction held 7 bases outside the gene matches. Germline CDR1 is SGHRS and CDR2 is YFSETQ. This CDR3 region has 17 residues. For the CDR3, the DNA is TGCGCCAGCAGCTTGGACCCAGGGGGCGCGGGCACAGATACGCAGTATTTT. Amino acids: CASSLDPGGAGTDTQYF.

This clonotype has a count of ten or more. V gene TRBV27 combines with J gene TRBJ2-1; D may match TRBD1 or TRBD2 (5 bases each). Trimming shortened V by 5 bases and J by 5 bases, and 16 bases separated the two germline ends. The germline V gene has CDR1 MNHEY and CDR2 SMNVEV (reference sequence). CDR3 length: 15 residues. The CDR3 region is CASSAEGIGNNEQFF. The CDR3 nucleotides are TGTGCCAGCAGTGCCGAGGGGATAGGCAACAATGAGCAGTTCTTC.